This T cell receptor (beta chain) comes out of a study of T cell responses to AZD1222 COVID-19 vaccine. Study-level points and caveats: Vaccine-associated CD4 TCRs ranged over spike, dominating at 160-218 and 743-854.

A word on this clone: Its antigen is as yet unknown.

The CDR3 extends over 16 amino acids. Germline V CDR1 and CDR2: KGHDR, SFDVKD. The germline V and J ends were trimmed by 3 bases and 6 bases, with 17 bases remaining between them. The method was immunoSEQ multiplex PCR; TCRdb's version includes in-frame clones alone and lacks a portion of them. Of under 200,000 clones listed, approximately 91% are singletons. This sample comprised peripheral blood, obtained on day 0 of AZD1222 vaccination. The chain employs TRBV24-1 and TRBJ2-1; D remains ambiguous. The clonotype was recovered from an adult in good health. The CDR3 region is CATSDPLGYPINEQFF. The DNA of the CDR3 is TGTGCCACCAGTGATCCGCTCGGATACCCTATCAATGAGCAGTTCTTC.